This entry lists 32 T cell receptor beta chains sequenced from one sample in a study of T-cell reconstitution after alpha-beta-depleted transplantation in children. Unique molecular identifiers were used to barcode this TCRbeta library. Using its own MiXCR run on the PCR reads, TCRdb lists one record per CDR3 protein. Counted here are hundreds of thousands of distinct CDR3 sequences, under 15% occurring once; the ten biggest clones make up 0.79%. The starting material was PBMCs, obtained before TCRalphabeta/CD19-depleted stem cell transplant. Source of these receptors: a girl aged 2 to 9 with congenital amegakaryocytic thrombocytopenia, due to receive a stem cell transplant.

This clonotype has ten or more counts. The chain combines TRBV5-1 with TRBJ1-1, with D uncertain. The V end lost 0 bases, the J end lost 1 base, and 7 bases lay between the germline ends. CDR3 length equals 14 residues. The germline gives CDR1 SGHRS, CDR2 YFSETQ. CDR3 nucleotide sequence: TGCGCCAGCAGCTTGGGACACCCGAACACTGAAGCTTTCTTT. Protein: CASSLGHPNTEAFF.

The sample holds a few counts of this clonotype. J is TRBJ1-6 and V is TRBV20-1; 8 bases are a match to TRBD1. With V trimmed by 2 bases and J by 2 bases, 5 bases remained unmatched. Per the germline V gene, CDR1 is DFQATT and CDR2 is SNEGSKA (reference sequence). The CDR3 sequence is 16 residues long. This CDR3 reads CSARIQGATYNSPLHF. CDR3 bases: TGCAGTGCTAGAATTCAGGGGGCCACCTATAATTCACCCCTCCACTTT.

This chain joins TRBV5-1 and TRBJ2-1; tentative D call: TRBD2 (6 bases). The V end lost 3 bases, the J end lost 2 bases, and 18 bases lay between the germline ends. Per the germline V gene, CDR1 is SGHRS and CDR2 is YFSETQ. The CDR3 runs to 17 residues. This CDR3 reads CASSSPRGKETYNEQFF. In DNA, the CDR3 is TGCGCCAGCAGCTCTCCCCGCGGGAAGGAGACCTACAATGAGCAGTTCTTC. The full variable domain, with the rest looked up from reference TRBV5-1 and TRBJ2-1, is KAGVTQTPRYLIKTRGQQVTLSCSPISGHRSVSWYQQTPGQGLQFLFEYFSETQRNKGNFPGRFSGRQFSNSRSEMNVSTLELGDSALYLCASSSPRGKETYNEQFFGPGTRLTVL.

This clonotype has a handful of counts. J is TRBJ2-7 and V is TRBV3-1; 8 bases align to TRBD2. From germline, CDR1 is LGHDT and CDR2 YNNKEL (reference sequence). The V gene end was trimmed by 1 base and the J gene end by 5 bases; junction bases not matched to a gene: 13. CDR3 size: 17 residues. The CDR3 nucleotides are TGTGCCAGCAGCCAAGGAGTCAGGCTAGCGGGTCGGAACGAGCAGTACTTC. This codes for CASSQGVRLAGRNEQYF.

CDR3 DNA sequence: TGCGCCAGCAGCCCCGGGACAGGGAGGCTCCCATGGGGCTACACCTTC. Translation: CASSPGTGRLPWGYTF. The chain links TRBV5-1 to TRBJ1-2; TRBD1 matches at 9 bases. This CDR3 is 16 amino acids long. Losses at the gene ends were 4 bases for V and 8 bases for J; bases not matched to a gene: 15. Germline V gives CDR1 SGHRS, CDR2 YFSETQ.

This clonotype was seen only once. The V and J genes are TRBV6-1 and TRBJ2-7; D might be TRBD1 or TRBD2, each matching 5 bases. CDR3 length: 16 residues. V dropped 8 bases and J dropped 6 bases, with 26 bases sitting between them. In germline, CDR1 is MNHNS, CDR2 SASEGT. CDR3 in DNA: TGTGCCAGCTATGGCGCCTTACTTCGGGACCCGGGCGAGCAGTACTTC. It yields the protein CASYGALLRDPGEQYF.

This clonotype has only a few counts. This chain connects TRBV27 to TRBJ2-2; no firm D call. The CDR3 runs 13 residues. The germline gives CDR1 MNHEY, CDR2 SMNVEV (reference sequence). V lost 3 bases and J lost 9, with 11 bases in between. CDR3 region: CASSFKDTRELFF. Here the CDR3 DNA reads TGTGCCAGCAGTTTTAAGGATACCCGGGAGCTGTTTTTT.

The chain joins TRBV3-1 to TRBJ2-7; TRBD2 might be the D (6 bases). The V and J ends lost 1 base and 6 bases respectively, with 13 bases between them. Germline V gene lookup returns CDR1 LGHDT and CDR2 YNNKEL (reference sequence). There are 14 residues in the CDR3. CDR3 sequence reads: CASSQVSPGGEQYF. In DNA form, the CDR3 reads TGTGCCAGCAGCCAAGTGAGTCCCGGGGGCGAGCAGTACTTC.

The rearrangement links TRBV12-3 or TRBV12-4 to TRBJ1-5; no definite D call. This CDR3 comprises 14 residues. The V end was cut by 4 bases, the J end by 6 bases, with 13 bases between. The CDR3 here is CASSSTIMSQPQHF. The DNA for the CDR3 is TGTGCCAGCAGTTCGACGATCATGAGTCAGCCCCAGCATTTT.

In DNA form, the CDR3 reads TGTGCCAGCAGTGAATCGAAAGGGTTGGCAGAGACCCAGTACTTC. Protein sequence: CASSESKGLAETQYF. The chain links TRBV25-1 to TRBJ2-5; no clear D gene. Germline lookup yields CDR1 MGHDK and CDR2 SYGVNS. V lost 1 base, J lost 4 bases, and 13 bases lay in between. The CDR3 covers 15 residues.

The CDR3 region is CSATGTSGNGETQYF. CDR3 coding DNA: TGCAGTGCGACCGGGACTAGCGGGAATGGAGAGACCCAGTACTTC. The chain links TRBV20-1 to TRBJ2-5, with 13 bases aligning to TRBD2. Trimming took 6 bases from V and 4 from J; bases not matched to a gene: 8. Per germline, CDR1 DFQATT and CDR2 SNEGSKA (reference sequence). This CDR3 has 15 amino acids.

This clonotype was detected ten times or more. This chain joins TRBV20-1 and TRBJ2-7, with D maybe TRBD2 (6 bases). Germline V gene data show CDR1 as DFQATT and CDR2 as SNEGSKA (reference sequence). The CDR3 is made up of 14 amino acids. V lost 5 bases and J 0 bases, leaving 14 bases between the germline ends. The DNA of the CDR3 is TGCAGTGCTCGCGGGGATCCCAGCTCCTACGAGCAGTACTTC. It translates to CSARGDPSSYEQYF.

CDR3 in amino acids: CSVVILAGVIGNEQFF. Here the CDR3 DNA reads TGCAGCGTTGTTATCTTAGCGGGAGTTATAGGCAATGAGCAGTTCTTC. This chain joins TRBV29-1 and TRBJ2-1; TRBD2 matches 9 bases. Germline V lookup: CDR1 SQVTM, CDR2 ANQGSEA. V trimming: 4 bases; J trimming: 6 bases; junction bases outside the gene matches: 13. This CDR3 region has 16 residues.

The rearrangement links TRBV20-1 to TRBJ2-2; weak D call: TRBD1 (6 bases). This CDR3 is 14 amino acids long. Germline-derived CDR1 and CDR2 are DFQATT and SNEGSKA (reference sequence). V lost 7 bases and J lost 4, with 16 bases in between. CDR3 DNA sequence: TGCAGTGTCTTAGCAGGGGTTGGCACCGGGGAGCTGTTTTTT. Encoded protein: CSVLAGVGTGELFF.

This clonotype was seen at least ten times. The chain joins TRBV20-1 to TRBJ2-7; D possibly corresponds to TRBD1 (6 bases). Germline V gives CDR1 DFQATT, CDR2 SNEGSKA (reference sequence). Deletions cut 4 bases from V and 2 bases from J, with 9 bases between. There are 12 residues in the CDR3. The CDR3 DNA is TGCAGTGCTACCACAGGGACCTACGAGCAGTACTTC. Protein sequence: CSATTGTYEQYF.

There are many counts of this clonotype. The chain combines TRBV29-1 with TRBJ1-1; 8 bases align to TRBD1. The V gene end was trimmed by 4 bases and the J gene end by 7 bases; junction bases not matched to a gene: 2. This CDR3 spans 11 amino acids. The V gene's germline CDR1 is SQVTM and CDR2 ANQGSEA. The CDR3 coding sequence is TGCAGCGTTGCCGGACAGGGTGAAGCTTTCTTT. Its protein is CSVAGQGEAFF.

In this sample, this clonotype turned up many times. The gene calls are TRBV28 and TRBJ1-4; D not resolved. Germline assignment: CDR1 MDHEN and CDR2 SYDVKM. This CDR3 is 12 amino acids long. Deletions cut 6 bases from V and 5 bases from J, with 7 bases between. The CDR3: CASSPPNEKLFF. CDR3 nucleotide sequence: TGTGCCAGCAGCCCGCCGAATGAAAAACTGTTTTTT.

This clonotype was recorded many times. V and J are TRBV7-8 and TRBJ2-7; TRBD2 is a possible D gene (6 bases). Trimming took 1 base from V and 4 from J, leaving 14 bases between them. The CDR3 runs to 15 residues. From germline, CDR1 is SGHVS and CDR2 FQNEAQ. The CDR3 bases are TGTGCCAGCAGCTTAGAGGGGAGGCCCATATACGAGCAGTACTTC. This gives the protein CASSLEGRPIYEQYF.

This chain joins TRBV28 and TRBJ2-1, with D unclear. Germline V lookup: CDR1 MDHEN, CDR2 SYDVKM. V was trimmed by 7 bases and J by 0 bases, leaving 10 bases between them. The CDR3 runs 14 residues. CDR3 residues: CASTPHSSYNEQFF. The DNA of the CDR3 is TGTGCCAGCACCCCACATAGCTCCTACAATGAGCAGTTCTTC.

The chain joins TRBV20-1 to TRBJ2-3, with 16 bases lining up with TRBD2. The germline V gene has CDR1 DFQATT and CDR2 SNEGSKA (reference sequence). Unmatched junction bases numbered 4, after V lost 5 bases and J lost 5 bases. The CDR3 is made up of 15 amino acids. The DNA for the CDR3 is TGCAGTGCTGGGACTAGCGGGAGGGTGGTAGATACGCAGTATTTT. Protein sequence: CSAGTSGRVVDTQYF.

This clonotype was seen more than once but under ten times. The chain has TRBV4-1 and TRBJ2-3, with no clear D. V gave up 0 bases and J gave up 0 bases, with 13 bases separating them. Germline V gene lookup returns CDR1 MGHRA and CDR2 YSYEKL. There are 17 residues in the CDR3. The CDR3 is CASSQDRLVISTDTQYF. CDR3 nucleotide sequence: TGCGCCAGCAGCCAAGATCGGCTAGTGATTAGCACAGATACGCAGTATTTT.

This clonotype was detected many times. This chain uses TRBV10-3 with TRBJ2-1; D is possibly TRBD1 or TRBD2 (6 bases each). Germline loops: CDR1 ENHRY, CDR2 SYGVKD. V shed 4 bases and J shed 2 bases, with 18 bases lying between them. The CDR3 is 17 residues long. CDR3 amino acids: CAISVARGGDTYNEQFF. The CDR3 DNA follows: TGTGCCATCAGTGTGGCTAGAGGCGGGGACACCTACAATGAGCAGTTCTTC.

The CDR3 sequence: CSARDSSFEQFF. The CDR3 region has the DNA TGCAGTGCTAGGGACAGCTCCTTTGAGCAGTTCTTC. The rearrangement joins TRBV20-1 to TRBJ2-1, with a possible D match to TRBD1 (6 bases). The germline V and J ends were trimmed by 3 bases and 9 bases, with 12 bases remaining between them. The CDR3 consists of 12 residues. Germline-derived CDR1 and CDR2 are DFQATT and SNEGSKA (reference sequence).

In its sample, this clonotype was seen many times. J is TRBJ1-2 and V is TRBV12-3 or TRBV12-4; a weak D match, TRBD1 (5 bases). CDR3 size: 13 residues. Trimming stripped 2 bases from V and 6 bases from J, with 10 bases between. The CDR3 nucleotides read TGTGCCAGCAGTTTACAGGGATGGAATGGCTACACCTTC. It specifies CASSLQGWNGYTF.

In this sample, this clonotype turned up many times. The V and J genes are TRBV4-2 and TRBJ1-1; 8 nucleotides match TRBD1. Per germline, CDR1 LGHNA and CDR2 YNFKEQ. V trimming: 4 bases; J trimming: 1 base; junction bases outside the gene matches: 8. The CDR3 is made up of 16 amino acids. Here the CDR3 reads CASSPIGQGRNTEAFF. The CDR3 DNA is TGTGCCAGCAGCCCAATAGGACAGGGTCGGAACACTGAAGCTTTCTTT.

This clonotype was recorded at least ten times. The rearrangement joins TRBV27 to TRBJ2-7, with a tentative D call TRBD1 (5 bases). Germline V gene data show CDR1 as MNHEY and CDR2 as SMNVEV (reference sequence). The CDR3 sequence is 12 residues long. V lost 7 bases to trimming and J lost 5 bases, with 12 bases between them. Here the CDR3 DNA reads TGTGCCAGCACCGACGACAGAGACGAGCAGTACTTC. It yields the protein CASTDDRDEQYF.

At least ten counts were recorded for this clonotype. The rearrangement links TRBV20-1 to TRBJ1-4; D is uncertain. Trimming left V 5 bases short and J 0 bases short, with 16 bases between. Germline V gene sequence: CDR1 DFQATT, CDR2 SNEGSKA (reference sequence). CDR3 length equals 16 residues. CDR3 residues: CSAGELGRSTNEKLFF. The CDR3, as DNA: TGCAGTGCTGGCGAGTTAGGCAGATCAACTAATGAAAAACTGTTTTTT.

Many counts were recorded for this clonotype. The chain links TRBV5-1 to TRBJ2-2; 12 bases fit TRBD2. The trim removed 4 bases at V and 0 bases at J, leaving 13 bases unmatched. Germline CDR1 reads SGHRS; CDR2 reads YFSETQ. This CDR3 spans 20 amino acids. CDR3 sequence: CASSPTRGLAGTTNTGELFF. CDR3 coding DNA: TGCGCCAGCAGCCCGACCAGAGGACTAGCGGGAACTACGAACACCGGGGAGCTGTTTTTT.

This clonotype turned up a few times. This sequence joins TRBV12-3 or TRBV12-4 and TRBJ1-1, with D possibly TRBD1 on 6 matching bases. V lost 4 bases to trimming and J lost 5 bases, with 14 bases between them. The CDR3 runs 14 residues. The CDR3 is CASSSSGVLTEAFF. CDR3 nucleotides: TGTGCCAGCAGTTCTTCAGGGGTATTGACTGAAGCTTTCTTT.

This clonotype was seen repeatedly, ten times or more. The chain links TRBV20-1 to TRBJ2-3; TRBD2 matches 7 bases. CDR3 length: 16 amino acids. Germline CDR1 and CDR2: DFQATT and SNEGSKA (reference sequence). The J segment lost 2 bases and the V segment lost 3 bases, leaving 11 bases of the junction unmatched. CDR3 coding DNA: TGCAGTGCTAGTGATCTAGCTAGCGGATTCACAGATACGCAGTATTTT. Protein product: CSASDLASGFTDTQYF.

The chain links TRBV10-3 to TRBJ2-5, with TRBD1 matching over 8 bases. The V gene's germline CDR1 is ENHRY and CDR2 SYGVKD. The CDR3 length is 15 residues. With 2 bases clipped from V and 1 base from J, the junction kept 3 bases outside the gene matches. The CDR3 DNA reads TGTGCCATCAGTGAGGGACAGGGAAGCCAAGAGACCCAGTACTTC. Translating gives CAISEGQGSQETQYF.

This clonotype has only a few counts. This sequence joins TRBV7-2 and TRBJ2-1; D gene uncertain. The CDR3 sequence is 15 residues long. The ends were cut back, 4 bases at V and 4 bases at J, with 14 bases in the middle. CDR1 and CDR2 (germline): SGHTA, FQGNSA. CDR3 coding DNA: TGTGCCAGCAGCTCTACTCCAGCGACTTACAATGAGCAGTTCTTC. As protein: CASSSTPATYNEQFF. Complete variable domain (other parts from reference TRBV7-2 and TRBJ2-1): GAGVSQSPSNKVTEKGKDVELRCDPISGHTALYWYRQSLGQGLEFLIYFQGNSAPDKSGLPSDRFSAERTGGSVSTLTIQRTQQEDSAVYLCASSSTPATYNEQFFGPGTRLTVL.